The rows below give T cell receptor beta chains drawn from one sample of a study of T cells after posttransplantation cyclophosphamide. This table comes from immunoSEQ multiplex PCR, and its TCRdb copy is limited to in-frame clones, with some not included. The sample has roughly 42,000 clones; 90% are singletons. Specimen: PBMCs, collected around 58 days after allogeneic stem cell transplant with posttransplant cyclophosphamide. Every receptor here comes from a male patient in his sixties or seventies who received an allogeneic stem cell transplant from a related donor and was CMV-positive. Some T cells may trace back to the graft donor. Both conserved end residues are part of each CDR3. The order of the fields is CDR3 DNA, CDR3 protein, D gene, clone size, J gene, CDR3 length, V gene. D genes are given only for firm matches. Where a row states a size, it is once, few, many or the class of an expanded clone; other rows omit it.

TGTGCCAGCAGTATTATGAACACTGAAGCTTTCTTT	CASSIMNTEAFF	-	few	TRBJ1-1	12	TRBV7-9
TGTGCCAGCAGCCGATCAACGACAGGGGACGAAGCACCCCTCCACTTT	CASSRSTTGDEAPLHF	TRBD1	-	TRBJ1-6	16	TRBV16
TGTGCCTGGTCCGGGACTGGTACCTACGAGCAGTACTTC	CAWSGTGTYEQYF	-	-	TRBJ2-7	13	TRBV30
TGTGCCAGCAGCCCCCGAGGGCCAGGGGTTTCCTACGAGCAGTACTTC	CASSPRGPGVSYEQYF	-	once	TRBJ2-7	16	TRBV7-9
TGTGCCAGCAGCATGGGACGGACTTATGGCTACACCTTC	CASSMGRTYGYTF	-	-	TRBJ1-2	13	TRBV5-5
TGCGCCAGCAGCTTGTCTGCAGGAACTAACTATGGCTACACCTTC	CASSLSAGTNYGYTF	-	few	TRBJ1-2	15	TRBV5-1
TGTGCCGGAGGGGGCGCCTATGGCTACACCTTC	CAGGGAYGYTF	TRBD1	once	TRBJ1-2	11	TRBV12-5
TGTGCCAGCTCACCCAACAGGGTAAGCGGAGATGGCTACACCTTC	CASSPNRVSGDGYTF	-	-	TRBJ1-2	15	TRBV18
TGTGCCAGCTCACCTAATTGGGACAGCCCCTATGGCTACACCTTC	CASSPNWDSPYGYTF	TRBD1	-	TRBJ1-2	15	TRBV18
TGCAGCGTTGGGGGGCTGAACACTGAAGCTTTCTTT	CSVGGLNTEAFF	-	-	TRBJ1-1	12	TRBV29-1
TGTGCCAGTAGTGGGAGAGGACGGATGAACACTGAAGCTTTCTTT	CASSGRGRMNTEAFF	-	-	TRBJ1-1	15	TRBV19
TGTGCCAGTAGTACAGGGGGTACAGATACGCAGTATTTT	CASSTGGTDTQYF	TRBD1	-	TRBJ2-3	13	TRBV19
TGTGCCAGCAGCCCACAGGGGACTAATGAAAAACTGTTTTTT	CASSPQGTNEKLFF	TRBD1	-	TRBJ1-4	14	TRBV6-6
TGTGCCAGCAGCCCTCTCGGGATCGACACTGAAGCTTTCTTT	CASSPLGIDTEAFF	-	once	TRBJ1-1	14	TRBV14
TGTGCCAGCAGTTTCTTCCCCCCAACTAGCGGGGGGACTTACAATGAGCAGTTCTTC	CASSFFPPTSGGTYNEQFF	TRBD2	once	TRBJ2-1	19	TRBV27
TGTGCCAGCAGTTCCGAAACCACTGGGGGGTTTCTAAGCTATGGCTACACCTTC	CASSSETTGGFLSYGYTF	-	-	TRBJ1-2	18	TRBV28
TGTGCCAGCAGCTTCGAGGCTGAAGCTTTCTTT	CASSFEAEAFF	-	medium-sized	TRBJ1-1	11	TRBV5-4
TGTGCCTGGAGACAGCAAAGCTATGGCTACACCTTC	CAWRQQSYGYTF	-	once	TRBJ1-2	12	TRBV30
TGTGCCAGCAGACCCCGGACAGGGACTAACTATGGCTACACCTTC	CASRPRTGTNYGYTF	TRBD1	-	TRBJ1-2	15	TRBV27
TGTGCCAGCTCACCTCCCACCGGGGTCTTAACTGAAGCTTTCTTT	CASSPPTGVLTEAFF	-	-	TRBJ1-1	15	TRBV18
TGTGCCATCAGTGAGCCGAGGACAGGGGCTGGAAACACCATATATTTT	CAISEPRTGAGNTIYF	TRBD1	-	TRBJ1-3	16	TRBV10-3
TGTGCCAGCAGCCGTACTAGCGGGGGGATTAATGAGCAGTTCTTC	CASSRTSGGINEQFF	TRBD2	-	TRBJ2-1	15	TRBV11-2
TGTGCCAGCAGCCGACAGGGCGATGGGCAGTACTTC	CASSRQGDGQYF	TRBD1	-	TRBJ2-7	12	TRBV6-5
TGTGCCTGGAGCGACACCTACGGGGCAACTAATGAAAAACTGTTTTTT	CAWSDTYGATNEKLFF	-	few	TRBJ1-4	16	TRBV30
TGTGCCAGCAGCCGACAGGGGATGGGCACAGATACGCAGTATTTT	CASSRQGMGTDTQYF	TRBD1	-	TRBJ2-3	15	TRBV6-1
TGCGCCAGCAGCTTGGGGGCGACAGGCCCACCCGAGCAGTACTTC	CASSLGATGPPEQYF	-	-	TRBJ2-7	15	TRBV5-1
TGTGCCAGTTGGACAGAGAGATACTCTGGAAACACCATATATTTT	CASWTERYSGNTIYF	-	once	TRBJ1-3	15	TRBV19
TGTGCCAGCAGCTTGTTTGGGGGCTACGATCAGCCCCAGCATTTT	CASSLFGGYDQPQHF	-	-	TRBJ1-5	15	TRBV5-6
TGCGCCAGCAGCCAAGATAGGGGAACTGAAGCTTTCTTT	CASSQDRGTEAFF	-	-	TRBJ1-1	13	TRBV4-1
TGCGCCAGCGGGAGGACCTACAATGAGCAGTTCTTC	CASGRTYNEQFF	-	-	TRBJ2-1	12	TRBV5-1
TGTGCCAGCAGCTTGGTGGGGGGGTCCCTGAGAGATGGCTACACCTTC	CASSLVGGSLRDGYTF	-	-	TRBJ1-2	16	TRBV5-6
TGTGCCAGCAGTCATGGACAGGGGGCCTATGGCTACACCTTC	CASSHGQGAYGYTF	TRBD1	-	TRBJ1-2	14	TRBV27
TGTGCCACCAGCAGATCCGGACTAGCGGGCCCTACGCAGTATTTT	CATSRSGLAGPTQYF	TRBD2	-	TRBJ2-3	15	TRBV15
TGCGCCAGCAGCCAAGTTGGGCTGGACAGGGACTTCTATGGCTACACCTTC	CASSQVGLDRDFYGYTF	TRBD1	-	TRBJ1-2	17	TRBV4-1
TGTGCCAGCAGCTTAATCCCCAAACCAGAGGGACAAACTAACTATGGCTACACCTTC	CASSLIPKPEGQTNYGYTF	-	-	TRBJ1-2	19	TRBV7-8
TGTGCCAGAAGTAGTCTAGCGGGGGGGCTGGATGAGCAGTTCTTC	CARSSLAGGLDEQFF	TRBD2	once	TRBJ2-1	15	TRBV5-3
TGCGCCAGCAACCCTCAGGCGGGGAGAGAGACCCAGTACTTC	CASNPQAGRETQYF	-	-	TRBJ2-5	14	TRBV5-1
TGTGCCAGCAGCTTGTTACAGGGGGCTCGTGGCTACACCTTC	CASSLLQGARGYTF	TRBD1	-	TRBJ1-2	14	TRBV5-6
TGTGCCAGCAGCCTAGGACAGGGCGGTACCGGGGAGCTGTTTTTT	CASSLGQGGTGELFF	TRBD1	-	TRBJ2-2	15	TRBV7-7
TGTGCCACCAGCTCCCCGGGGGGCCTCACCGGGGAGCTGTTTTTT	CATSSPGGLTGELFF	-	-	TRBJ2-2	15	TRBV15
TGTGCCGTAACGGAGGGGATCAACACCGGGGAGCTGTTTTTT	CAVTEGINTGELFF	-	once	TRBJ2-2	14	TRBV30
TGTGCCAGCAGCGGTAGAGGGGGCAGGAGCACTGAAGCTTTCTTT	CASSGRGGRSTEAFF	TRBD1	-	TRBJ1-1	15	TRBV11-2
TGTGCCAGCACCCCGTCGGGGAATTCTGGAAACACCATATATTTT	CASTPSGNSGNTIYF	-	once	TRBJ1-3	15	TRBV7-9
TGTGCCAGCAGCTTTAGCCAAGCGGCTCAAGAGACCCAGTACTTC	CASSFSQAAQETQYF	-	-	TRBJ2-5	15	TRBV5-4
TGTGCCAGCAGGGGCGGAGAGGGCTGGGAGCAGTTCTTC	CASRGGEGWEQFF	-	-	TRBJ2-1	13	TRBV14
TGTGCCAGCAGCCAGGACAGACTGAACACTGAAGCTTTCTTT	CASSQDRLNTEAFF	-	-	TRBJ1-1	14	TRBV14
TGTGCCAGCAGTGGGACAAGGGGGGATACGCAGTATTTT	CASSGTRGDTQYF	-	-	TRBJ2-3	13	TRBV6-4
TGTGCCAGCAGCCTAACGGGACAGGGGGGATATGAGCAGTTCTTC	CASSLTGQGGYEQFF	TRBD1	-	TRBJ2-1	15	TRBV5-4
TGTGCCGGCAGTGAATTGGAGGAATACGAAGCTTTCTTT	CAGSELEEYEAFF	-	-	TRBJ1-1	13	TRBV25-1
TGTGCCAGCAGTTACCGGGACAGTCGGGGCTACACCTTC	CASSYRDSRGYTF	TRBD1	-	TRBJ1-2	13	TRBV7-2
TGTGCCAGCAGCTTAGTGGGGGCAGAAGTACCGGGAGGCTACACCTTC	CASSLVGAEVPGGYTF	-	-	TRBJ1-2	16	TRBV7-9
TGTGCCAGCAGTCGGACAGGGAGCAATCAGCCCCAGCATTTT	CASSRTGSNQPQHF	TRBD1	-	TRBJ1-5	14	TRBV2
TGTGCCAGCAGTCTCAGTGGGACTACTGATGAGCAGTTCTTC	CASSLSGTTDEQFF	TRBD2	-	TRBJ2-1	14	TRBV6-5
TGCGCCAGCAGCTCCCAGGGCAGCGCAGATACGCAGTATTTT	CASSSQGSADTQYF	-	once	TRBJ2-3	14	TRBV5-1
TGCGCCAGCAGCCAAGGTGCTGCGGGGATGGAGACCCAGTACTTC	CASSQGAAGMETQYF	-	-	TRBJ2-5	15	TRBV4-1
TGCGCCAGCAGCCCATTCGCCGGGACTTACACAGATACGCAGTATTTT	CASSPFAGTYTDTQYF	-	-	TRBJ2-3	16	TRBV5-1
TGCAGCGTTGAAGATCTTGAGAGCCATTATCAAGAGACCCAGTACTTC	CSVEDLESHYQETQYF	-	-	TRBJ2-5	16	TRBV29-1